This T cell receptor (beta chain) was found in a study of T cell responses to AZD1222 COVID-19 vaccine. Whole-study findings and limits: Rises in breadth and depth of Spike-specific TCRs came after two AZD1222 doses.

V was cut by 4 bases and J by 0 bases, with 13 bases left in between. Germline V CDR1 and CDR2: SGHVS, FQNEAQ. The CDR3 sequence is 15 residues long. Using immunoSEQ multiplex PCR, the repertoire was profiled, and TCRdb retains in-frame clones only, with some absent. The sample lists some 120,000 clones; roughly 91% were seen once. A note on this clone: The antigen is unknown.

This specimen consisted of peripheral blood, obtained on day 0 of AZD1222 vaccination. The rearrangement joins TRBV7-8 to TRBJ2-7; weak D call: TRBD2 (6 bases). This TCR was recovered from an adult in good health. CDR3 amino acids: CASSYFSGSSYEQYF. The CDR3 coding sequence is TGTGCCAGCAGCTACTTTAGCGGTAGCTCCTACGAGCAGTACTTC.